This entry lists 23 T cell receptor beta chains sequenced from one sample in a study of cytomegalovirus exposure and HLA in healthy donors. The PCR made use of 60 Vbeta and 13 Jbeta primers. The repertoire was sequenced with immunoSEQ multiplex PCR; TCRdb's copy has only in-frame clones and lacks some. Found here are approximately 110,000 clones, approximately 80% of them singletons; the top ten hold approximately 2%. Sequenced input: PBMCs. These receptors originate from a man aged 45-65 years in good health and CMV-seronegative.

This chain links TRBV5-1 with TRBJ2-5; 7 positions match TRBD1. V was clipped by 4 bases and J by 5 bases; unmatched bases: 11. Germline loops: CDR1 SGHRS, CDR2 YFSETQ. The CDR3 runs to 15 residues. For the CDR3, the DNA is TGCGCCAGCAGCCTACAGACAGGGATGGGGGAGACCCAGTACTTC. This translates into CASSLQTGMGETQYF.

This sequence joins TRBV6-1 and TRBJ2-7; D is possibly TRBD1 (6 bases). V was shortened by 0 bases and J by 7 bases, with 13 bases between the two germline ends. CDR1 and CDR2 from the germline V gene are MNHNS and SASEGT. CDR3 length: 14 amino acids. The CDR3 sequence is CASSEAWTVGEQYV. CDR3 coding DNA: TGTGCCAGCAGTGAAGCGTGGACAGTCGGGGAGCAGTACGTC.

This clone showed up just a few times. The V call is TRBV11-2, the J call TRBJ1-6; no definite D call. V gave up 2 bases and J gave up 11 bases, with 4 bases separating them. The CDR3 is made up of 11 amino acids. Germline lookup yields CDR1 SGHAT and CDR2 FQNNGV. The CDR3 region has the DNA TGTGCCAGCAGCTTAACAGCACCCCTCCACTTT. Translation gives CASSLTAPLHF.

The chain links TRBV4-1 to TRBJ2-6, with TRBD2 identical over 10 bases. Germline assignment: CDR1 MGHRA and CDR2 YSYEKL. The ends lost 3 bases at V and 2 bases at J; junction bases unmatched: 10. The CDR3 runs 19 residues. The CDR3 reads CASSQGLIAGGAGANVLTF. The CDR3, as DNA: TGCGCCAGCAGCCAGGGGTTGATAGCGGGGGGTGCTGGGGCCAACGTCCTGACTTTC.

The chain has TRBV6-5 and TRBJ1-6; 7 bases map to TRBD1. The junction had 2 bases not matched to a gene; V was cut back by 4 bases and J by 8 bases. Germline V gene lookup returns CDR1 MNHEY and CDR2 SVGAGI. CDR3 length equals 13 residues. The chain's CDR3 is CASSSGQDSPLHF. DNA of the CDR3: TGTGCCAGCAGTTCAGGACAGGATTCACCCCTCCACTTT.

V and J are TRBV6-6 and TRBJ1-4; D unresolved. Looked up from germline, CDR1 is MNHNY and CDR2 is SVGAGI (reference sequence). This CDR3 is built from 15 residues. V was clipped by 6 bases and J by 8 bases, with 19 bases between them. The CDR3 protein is CASSDGDTKGEKLFF. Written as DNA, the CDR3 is TGTGCCAGCAGCGATGGTGACACGAAAGGAGAAAAACTGTTTTTT.

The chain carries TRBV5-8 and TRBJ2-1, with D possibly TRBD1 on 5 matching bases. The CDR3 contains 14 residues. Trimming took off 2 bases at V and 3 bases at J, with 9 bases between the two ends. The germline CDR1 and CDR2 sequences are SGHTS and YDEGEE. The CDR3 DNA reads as TGTGCCAGCAGCTTACCAGGGCGCTACAATGAGCAGTTCTTC. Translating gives CASSLPGRYNEQFF.

The CDR3 sequence: CASSLSHSGTEAFF. Written as DNA, the CDR3 is TGTGCCAGCAGCTTAAGCCACTCCGGGACAGAAGCTTTCTTT. The chain couples TRBV7-3 to TRBJ1-1; D is perhaps TRBD1 (6 bases). Germline lookup yields CDR1 SGHTA and CDR2 FQGTGA. Trimming cost V 1 base and J 8 bases, with 14 bases left between them. This CDR3 comprises 14 residues.

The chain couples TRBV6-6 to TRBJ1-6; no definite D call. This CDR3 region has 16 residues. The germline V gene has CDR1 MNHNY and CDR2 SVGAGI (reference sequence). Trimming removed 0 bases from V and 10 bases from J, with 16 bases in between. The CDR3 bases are TGTGCCAGCAGTTACTCGGTTGCTCAGTTTGGCTCACCCCTCCACTTT. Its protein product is CASSYSVAQFGSPLHF.

CDR3 region: CASSPSSGANVLTF. CDR3 bases: TGCGCCAGCAGCCCCTCGTCTGGGGCCAACGTCCTGACTTTC. The chain couples TRBV4-3 to TRBJ2-6, with D hard to call. Trimming took 4 bases from V and 1 from J, leaving 5 bases between them. This CDR3 has 14 amino acids. Germline CDR1 and CDR2: LGHNA and YSLEER.

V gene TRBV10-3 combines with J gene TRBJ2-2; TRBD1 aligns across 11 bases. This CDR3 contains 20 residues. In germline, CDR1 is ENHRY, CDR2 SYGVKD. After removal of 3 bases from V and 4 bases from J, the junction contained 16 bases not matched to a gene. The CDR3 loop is CAISDLPGRDRGYGTGELFF. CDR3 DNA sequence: TGTGCCATCAGTGATCTCCCTGGCCGGGACAGGGGGTATGGCACCGGGGAGCTGTTTTTT.

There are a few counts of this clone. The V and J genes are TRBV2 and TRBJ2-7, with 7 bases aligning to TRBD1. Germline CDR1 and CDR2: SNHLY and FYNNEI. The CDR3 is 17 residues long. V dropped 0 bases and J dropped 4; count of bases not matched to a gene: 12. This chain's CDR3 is CASSEALRGTVYYEQYV. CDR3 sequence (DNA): TGTGCCAGCAGTGAAGCGCTTCGTGGGACAGTTTATTACGAGCAGTACGTC.

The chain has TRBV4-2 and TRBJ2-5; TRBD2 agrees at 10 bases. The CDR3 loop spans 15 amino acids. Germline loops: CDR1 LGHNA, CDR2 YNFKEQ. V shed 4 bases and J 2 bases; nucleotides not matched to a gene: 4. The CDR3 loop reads CASSPRAGGQETQYF. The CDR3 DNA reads TGTGCCAGCAGCCCGCGAGCGGGGGGGCAAGAGACCCAGTACTTC.

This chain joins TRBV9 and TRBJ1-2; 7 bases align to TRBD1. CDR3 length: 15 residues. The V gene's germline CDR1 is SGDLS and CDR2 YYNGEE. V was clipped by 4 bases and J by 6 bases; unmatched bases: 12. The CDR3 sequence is CASSLRTGAVDGYTF. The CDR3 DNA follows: TGTGCCAGCAGCTTAAGGACAGGCGCAGTAGATGGCTACACCTTC.

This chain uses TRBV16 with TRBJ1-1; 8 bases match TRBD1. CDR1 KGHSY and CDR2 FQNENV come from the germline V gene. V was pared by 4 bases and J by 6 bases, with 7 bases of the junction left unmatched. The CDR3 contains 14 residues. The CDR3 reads CASSPRTGSAEAFF. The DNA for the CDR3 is TGTGCCAGCAGCCCCCGGACAGGGTCGGCTGAAGCTTTCTTT.

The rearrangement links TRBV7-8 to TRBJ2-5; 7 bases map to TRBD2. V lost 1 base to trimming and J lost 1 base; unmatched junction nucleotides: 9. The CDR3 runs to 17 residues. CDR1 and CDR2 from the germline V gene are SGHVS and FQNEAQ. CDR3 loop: CASSLGVSGVIQETQYF. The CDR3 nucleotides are TGTGCCAGCAGCTTAGGGGTGAGCGGGGTAATCCAAGAGACCCAGTACTTC.

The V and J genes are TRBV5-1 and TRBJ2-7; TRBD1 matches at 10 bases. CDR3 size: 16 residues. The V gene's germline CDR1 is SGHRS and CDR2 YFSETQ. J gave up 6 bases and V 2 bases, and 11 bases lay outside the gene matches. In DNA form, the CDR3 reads TGCGCCAGCAGCTTAGGGGGACAGGGGAGCAGGAGCGAGCAGTACGTC. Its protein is CASSLGGQGSRSEQYV.

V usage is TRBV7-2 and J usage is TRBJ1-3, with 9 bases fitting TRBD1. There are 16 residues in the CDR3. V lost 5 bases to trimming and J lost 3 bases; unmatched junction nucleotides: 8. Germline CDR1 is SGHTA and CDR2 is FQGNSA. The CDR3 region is CASSLTGTGLGNTIYF. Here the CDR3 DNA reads TGTGCCAGCAGCCTCACGGGGACAGGGCTTGGAAACACCATATATTTT.

The CDR3, as DNA: TGCAGCGTTGGCGGACGGGGTGAGACCCAGTACTTC. Its protein is CSVGGRGETQYF. The V gene is TRBV29-1, the J gene TRBJ2-5, with D possibly matching TRBD2 (5 bases). V was shortened by 4 bases and J by 5 bases, with 11 bases between the two germline ends. The CDR3 covers 12 residues. CDR1 and CDR2 (germline): SQVTM, ANQGSEA.

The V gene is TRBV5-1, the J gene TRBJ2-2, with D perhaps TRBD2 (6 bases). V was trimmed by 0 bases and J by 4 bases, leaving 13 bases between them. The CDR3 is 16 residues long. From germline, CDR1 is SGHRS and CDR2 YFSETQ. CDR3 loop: CASSLVPTSSTGELFF. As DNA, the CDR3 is TGCGCCAGCAGCTTGGTACCGACTAGTAGCACCGGGGAGCTGTTTTTT.

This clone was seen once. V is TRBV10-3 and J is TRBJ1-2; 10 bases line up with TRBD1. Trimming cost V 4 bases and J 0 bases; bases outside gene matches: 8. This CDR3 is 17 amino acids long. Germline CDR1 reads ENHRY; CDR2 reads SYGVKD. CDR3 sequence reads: CAISGGTGDRANYGYTF. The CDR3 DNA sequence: TGTGCCATCAGTGGGGGGACAGGGGATAGAGCTAACTATGGCTACACCTTC.

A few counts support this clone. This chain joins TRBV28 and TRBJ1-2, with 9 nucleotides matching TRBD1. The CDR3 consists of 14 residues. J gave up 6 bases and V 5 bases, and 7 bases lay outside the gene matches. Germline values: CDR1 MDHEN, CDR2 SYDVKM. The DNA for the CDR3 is TGTGCCAGCAGTGTTACAGGGGGCTTAAATGGCTACACCTTC. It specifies CASSVTGGLNGYTF.

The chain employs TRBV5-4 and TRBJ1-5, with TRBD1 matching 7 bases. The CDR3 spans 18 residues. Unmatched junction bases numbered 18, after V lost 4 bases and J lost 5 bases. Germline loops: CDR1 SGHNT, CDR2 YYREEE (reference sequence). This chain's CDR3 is CASSVRQGLNLRDQPQHF. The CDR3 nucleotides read TGTGCCAGCAGCGTCCGACAGGGATTAAACCTTCGGGATCAGCCCCAGCATTTT.